The next 4 T cell receptor beta chains were all read from a single sample in a study of cytomegalovirus exposure and HLA in healthy donors. Primers: 60 Vbeta forward and 13 Jbeta reverse. Libraries were prepared by immunoSEQ multiplex PCR; TCRdb keeps only in-frame clonotypes and omits some of them. This sample contains around 150,000 clones. The sample taken for sequencing was PBMCs. The origin of the receptors is a man aged 25-45 years in good health and CMV-seronegative.

The chain couples TRBV7-3 to TRBJ2-1; D call uncertain. V dropped 5 bases and J dropped 2 bases, with 7 bases sitting between them. This CDR3 spans 13 amino acids. Per the germline V gene, CDR1 is SGHTA and CDR2 is FQGTGA. The CDR3 DNA reads TGTGCCAGCAGCCCGAACACCTACAATGAGCAGTTCTTC. Translated: CASSPNTYNEQFF.

The chain carries TRBV11-2 and TRBJ1-5; no reliable D call. Trimming stripped 2 bases from V and 1 base from J, with 6 bases between. Per the germline V gene, CDR1 is SGHAT and CDR2 is FQNNGV. The CDR3 extends over 14 amino acids. The CDR3 bases are TGTGCCAGCAGCTTACAGGAAAGCAATCAGCCCCAGCATTTT. Its protein product is CASSLQESNQPQHF.

The chain links TRBV27 to TRBJ2-1; TRBD2 aligns across 9 bases. CDR3 length: 16 residues. Germline lookup yields CDR1 MNHEY and CDR2 SMNVEV (reference sequence). V shed 3 bases and J 5 bases; nucleotides not matched to a gene: 8. The CDR3 loop reads CASSFDLLAGNNEQFF. The DNA of the CDR3 is TGTGCCAGCAGTTTTGATCTCCTAGCGGGAAACAATGAGCAGTTCTTC.

The chain combines TRBV4-1 with TRBJ1-1, with no clear D. Germline lookup yields CDR1 MGHRA and CDR2 YSYEKL. This CDR3 spans 15 amino acids. V shed 6 bases and J shed 0 bases, with 14 bases lying between them. CDR3 loop: CASSFLSGVNTEAFF. The CDR3 coding sequence is TGCGCCAGCAGTTTCCTTTCGGGAGTGAACACTGAAGCTTTCTTT.